The 5 T cell receptor beta chains listed next were all sequenced from one sample in a study of identical twins. MiXCR, applied by TCRdb to the 5' RACE reads, yields one record per CDR3 protein. The table has 500,000 or so distinct CDR3 sequences, 12% to 15% seen once. These data were also reused for a study on yellow fever vaccine responses in identical twins.

Sequencing input: CD4+ T cells sorted from blood. These receptors all stem from a woman in her late teens or twenties in good health.

This clonotype was seen more than once but under ten times. J is TRBJ2-1 and V is TRBV5-1; either TRBD1 or TRBD2 may supply D (5 bases each). The V end lost 4 bases, the J end lost 10 bases, and 18 bases lay between the germline ends. The germline V gene has CDR1 SGHRS and CDR2 YFSETQ. This CDR3 is 14 amino acids long. Written as DNA, the CDR3 is TGCGCCAGCAGCCGGGACGGGACCGCCCCAGAGCAGTTCTTC. It is translated as CASSRDGTAPEQFF.

This clonotype was counted a few times. CDR3 nucleotides: TGCGCCAGCGGGCGTAGCGGTCAAGAGACCCAGTACTTC. Its protein is CASGRSGQETQYF. The V and J genes are TRBV10-1 and TRBJ2-5, with a tentative D call TRBD2 (6 bases). Germline values: CDR1 WNHNN, CDR2 SYGVQD (reference sequence). Trimming pared 8 bases from V and 2 bases from J, leaving 12 bases between. The CDR3 consists of 13 residues.

This chain joins TRBV6-2 or TRBV6-3 and TRBJ1-2; TRBD1 aligns across 9 bases. This CDR3 region has 14 residues. Germline loops: CDR1 MNHEY, CDR2 SVGEGT. The V and J ends lost 7 bases and 4 bases, in that order; junction bases with no gene match: 7. The CDR3 coding sequence is TGTGCCAGCACCGAGGGACAGGGTGTCTATGGCTACACCTTC. Amino acids: CASTEGQGVYGYTF.

The chain recombines TRBV6-5 with TRBJ2-5; D is unresolved. Germline CDR1 reads MNHEY; CDR2 reads SVGAGI. Trimming removed 0 bases at V and 1 base at J, with 6 bases between. CDR3 length equals 14 residues. The CDR3 sequence: CASSYSDVQETQYF. The CDR3 nucleotides are TGTGCCAGCAGTTACTCGGACGTCCAAGAGACCCAGTACTTC.

This clonotype was counted a few times. V and J are TRBV7-8 and TRBJ2-5; 9 bases line up with TRBD2. Unmatched junction bases numbered 9, after V lost 0 bases and J lost 13 bases. This CDR3 is 14 amino acids long. CDR1 and CDR2 (germline): SGHVS, FQNEAQ. CDR3 region: CASSLARRGSGGYF. The CDR3 DNA sequence: TGTGCCAGCAGCTTAGCCCGGAGGGGTAGCGGGGGGTACTTC.